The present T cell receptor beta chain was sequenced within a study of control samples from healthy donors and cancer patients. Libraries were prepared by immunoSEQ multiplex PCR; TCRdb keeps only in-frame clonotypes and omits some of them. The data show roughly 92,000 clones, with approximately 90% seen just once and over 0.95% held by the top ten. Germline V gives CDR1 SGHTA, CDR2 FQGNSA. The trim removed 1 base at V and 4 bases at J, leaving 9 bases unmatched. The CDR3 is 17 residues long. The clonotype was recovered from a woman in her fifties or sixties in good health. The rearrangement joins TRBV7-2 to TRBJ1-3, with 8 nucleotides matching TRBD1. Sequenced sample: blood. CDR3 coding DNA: TGTGCCAGCAGCTTAGGAGGTGGCAGGGGGCTAGGAAACACCATATATTTT. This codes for CASSLGGGRGLGNTIYF. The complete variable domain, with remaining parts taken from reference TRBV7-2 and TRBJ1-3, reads GAGVSQSPSNKVTEKGKDVELRCDPISGHTALYWYRQSLGQGLEFLIYFQGNSAPDKSGLPSDRFSAERTGGSVSTLTIQRTQQEDSAVYLCASSLGGGRGLGNTIYFGEGSWLTVV.